Listed below are T cell receptor beta chains from one sample, sequenced in a study of blood T cells in healthy people across ages. Each CDR3 protein gets one entry after TCRdb re-called the 5' RACE reads with MiXCR. The data contain approximately 730,000 distinct CDR3 sequences, roughly 41% of them seen just once; the ten biggest clones take up 20% to 25%. Sequencing was carried out using blood. The source of these receptors is a woman aged 55-70 years in good health. Each CDR3 is given with its conserved first and last residue. A D gene is named only where the DNA matches it firmly. Size is stated for part of the rows, as once, few or many counts, or as a class when the clone is expanded.

j_call d_call v_call clone_size cdr3_aa cdr3_nt
TRBJ2-6 NA TRBV10-3 few CAISPTWASGANVLTF TGTGCCATCAGTCCTACTTGGGCGTCTGGGGCCAACGTCCTGACTTTC
TRBJ2-5 NA TRBV3-1 few CASSQEGIEETQYF TGTGCCAGCAGCCAAGAGGGAATAGAAGAGACCCAGTACTTC
TRBJ2-7 NA TRBV19 NA CASSTGRGEQYF TGTGCCAGCAGTACAGGACGCGGCGAGCAGTACTTC
TRBJ2-3 NA TRBV6-6 NA CATGKGDTQYF TGTGCCACCGGCAAGGGGGATACGCAGTATTTT
TRBJ2-3 TRBD1 TRBV29-1 few CSVASRDRGSTDTQYF TGCAGCGTTGCATCTCGGGACAGGGGAAGCACAGATACGCAGTATTTT
TRBJ2-7 NA TRBV6-2/TRBV6-3 few CASSATRSRIYEQYF TGTGCCAGCAGTGCCACACGGAGTAGGATCTACGAGCAGTACTTC
TRBJ2-3 NA TRBV20-1 NA CSASAIRGYEQYF TGCAGTGCTAGCGCGATCAGGGGATACGAGCAGTATTTT
TRBJ2-7 NA TRBV4-1 NA CASSQPGELFEQYF TGCGCCAGCAGCCAACCGGGTGAGTTGTTCGAGCAGTACTTC
TRBJ2-1 TRBD1 TRBV20-1 NA CSPRGTGPKSRQGSEQFF TGCAGCCCCCGCGGGACAGGCCCTAAATCCAGACAAGGTAGTGAGCAGTTCTTC
TRBJ1-2 NA TRBV20-1 few CSARDDTRRSGYTF TGCAGTGCTAGGGATGACACCCGCCGGAGCGGCTACACCTTC
TRBJ1-1 NA TRBV10-3 once CAISDVMRSEAFF TGTGCCATCAGTGATGTAATGAGGTCAGAAGCTTTCTTT
TRBJ1-2 NA TRBV9 few CASSVDSKYGYTF TGTGCCAGCAGCGTAGATAGCAAGTATGGCTACACCTTC
TRBJ2-5 NA TRBV27 NA CARPQGQGETQYF TGTGCCAGACCACAGGGTCAGGGAGAGACCCAGTACTTC
TRBJ2-1 NA TRBV29-1 many CSVESSPWNEQFF TGCAGCGTTGAAAGTTCTCCATGGAATGAGCAGTTCTTC
TRBJ2-1 TRBD2 TRBV27 NA CASSRLAGGNNEQFF TGTGCCAGCAGTCGACTAGCGGGGGGTAACAATGAGCAGTTCTTC
TRBJ1-5 NA TRBV7-2 few CASSLAPRALSNQPQHF TGTGCCAGCAGCTTAGCCCCACGGGCACTTAGCAATCAGCCCCAGCATTTT
TRBJ2-5 TRBD1 TRBV6-2/TRBV6-3 NA CASRSTGLETQYF TGTGCCAGCAGATCGACAGGGCTCGAGACCCAGTACTTC
TRBJ2-3 NA TRBV27 NA CASSRPFAGGADTQYF TGTGCCAGCAGTCGTCCCTTTGCCGGGGGTGCAGATACGCAGTATTTT
TRBJ2-7 TRBD1 TRBV5-1 many CASSLGQGRNEQYF TGCGCCAGCAGCTTGGGACAGGGGAGGAACGAGCAGTACTTC
TRBJ2-3 NA TRBV7-2 NA CASRQPPGNTQYF TGTGCCAGCAGACAGCCCCCGGGCAATACGCAGTATTTT
TRBJ2-5 NA TRBV28 NA CASSFISSSRQRETQYF TGTGCCAGCAGTTTCATATCGTCTAGCAGGCAGAGGGAGACCCAGTACTTC
TRBJ2-7 NA TRBV20-1 NA CSALKTGSEQYF TGCAGTGCTTTAAAAACAGGTAGCGAGCAGTACTTC
TRBJ2-3 TRBD2 TRBV5-1 once CASSPSTSGDSDTQYF TGCGCCAGCAGCCCGTCGACTAGCGGGGACTCTGATACGCAGTATTTT
TRBJ2-3 TRBD2 TRBV6-1 NA CASRPTSGESTDTQYF TGTGCCAGCCGTCCTACTAGCGGGGAAAGCACAGATACGCAGTATTTT
TRBJ1-5 TRBD1 TRBV12-3/TRBV12-4 NA CASSPTGGAEGQPQHF TGTGCCAGCAGTCCCACAGGGGGGGCTGAGGGTCAGCCCCAGCATTTT
TRBJ2-2 TRBD1 TRBV27 NA CASSAGTATGELFF TGTGCCAGCAGTGCTGGGACAGCAACCGGGGAGCTGTTTTTT
TRBJ2-1 NA TRBV7-3 NA CASSLLGHLGRNEQFF TGTGCCAGCAGCTTATTAGGCCACCTGGGCCGAAATGAGCAGTTCTTC
TRBJ1-1 NA TRBV7-9 NA CASSSPGASIQNTEAFF TGTGCCAGCAGCTCCCCAGGAGCCTCTATACAGAACACTGAGGCTTTCTTT
TRBJ2-7 NA TRBV10-3 many CAISESSYEQYF TGTGCCATCAGTGAGTCCTCCTACGAGCAGTACTTC
TRBJ1-2 NA TRBV5-1 NA CASSLVARVVGGYTF TGCGCCAGCAGCTTGGTAGCCAGGGTCGTCGGTGGCTACACCTTC
TRBJ2-5 NA TRBV10-3 NA CAISEGLQRQETQYF TGTGCCATCAGTGAGGGACTCCAACGACAAGAGACCCAGTACTTC
TRBJ2-1 TRBD2 TRBV7-9 NA CASSSLTSGSYNEQFF TGTGCCAGCAGTTCATTAACTAGCGGGAGTTACAATGAGCAGTTCTTC
TRBJ1-5 NA TRBV13 NA CASSFPDRFNQPQHF TGTGCCAGCAGCTTCCCGGACAGATTCAATCAGCCCCAGCATTTT
TRBJ2-6 NA TRBV4-1 NA CASTYDLPLGANVLTF TGCGCCAGCACCTATGACTTGCCGCTTGGGGCCAACGTCCTGACTTTC
TRBJ2-7 TRBD1 TRBV29-1 NA CSVEYRDRDYNEQYF TGCAGCGTTGAATACCGGGACAGGGATTACAATGAGCAGTACTTC
TRBJ2-5 NA TRBV10-3 NA CAIGGGTQYF TGTGCCATCGGTGGAGGGACCCAGTACTTC
TRBJ2-2 NA TRBV21-1 NA CASSKKDATNTGELFF TGTGCCAGCAGCAAAAAGGACGCTACGAACACCGGGGAGCTGTTTTTT
TRBJ2-2 NA TRBV4-2 few CASSQDSTGELFF TGTGCCAGCAGCCAAGATTCCACCGGGGAGCTGTTTTTT
TRBJ2-7 TRBD2 TRBV6-6 NA CASSSGSGGLDEQYF TGTGCCAGCAGTAGCGGAAGCGGGGGGTTGGACGAGCAGTACTTC
TRBJ1-1 NA TRBV20-1 few CSARDQPGSTEAFF TGCAGTGCTAGGGATCAACCAGGGAGCACTGAAGCTTTCTTT